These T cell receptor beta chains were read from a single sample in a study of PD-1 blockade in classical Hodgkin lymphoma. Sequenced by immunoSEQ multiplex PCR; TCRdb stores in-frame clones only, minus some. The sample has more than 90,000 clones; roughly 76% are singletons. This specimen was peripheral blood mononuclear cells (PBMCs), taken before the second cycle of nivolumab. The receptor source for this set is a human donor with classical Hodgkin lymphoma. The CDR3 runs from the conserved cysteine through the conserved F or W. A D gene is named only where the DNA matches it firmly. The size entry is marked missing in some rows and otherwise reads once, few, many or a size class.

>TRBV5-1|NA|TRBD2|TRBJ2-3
CASSLGYRGGNTQYF
TGCGCCAGCAGCTTGGGGTACCGGGGGGGAAATACGCAGTATTTT
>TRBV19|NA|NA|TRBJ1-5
CASSIVGDSNQPQHF
TGTGCCAGTAGTATAGTGGGGGATAGCAATCAGCCCCAGCATTTT
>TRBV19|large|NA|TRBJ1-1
CASSATVNTEAFF
TGTGCCAGTAGTGCGACGGTGAACACTGAAGCTTTCTTT
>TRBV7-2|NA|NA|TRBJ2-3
CASALGSGFTDTQYF
TGTGCCAGCGCCTTGGGCAGCGGATTCACAGATACGCAGTATTTT
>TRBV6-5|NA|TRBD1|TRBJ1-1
CASSYGQGPTEAFF
TGTGCCAGCAGCTATGGACAGGGGCCTACTGAAGCTTTCTTT
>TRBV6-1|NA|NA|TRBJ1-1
CASSEGRQGPPENTEAFF
TGTGCCAGCAGTGAAGGAAGACAAGGACCGCCGGAAAACACTGAAGCTTTCTTT
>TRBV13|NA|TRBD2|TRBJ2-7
CASSLLSGRGEQYF
TGTGCCAGCAGCCTCCTTAGCGGGAGGGGGGAGCAGTACTTC
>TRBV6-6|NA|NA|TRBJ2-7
CASSPHNYEQYF
TGTGCCAGCAGTCCCCATAACTACGAGCAGTACTTC
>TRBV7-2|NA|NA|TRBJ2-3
CASSRGDGTDTQYF
TGTGCCAGCAGCCGTGGGGATGGAACAGATACGCAGTATTTT
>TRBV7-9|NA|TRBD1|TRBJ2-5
CASSLGDRGYQETQYF
TGTGCCAGCAGCTTAGGGGACAGGGGGTACCAAGAGACCCAGTACTTC